The 6 T cell receptor beta chains below come from one sample, sequenced in a study of T cell repertoires in cytomegalovirus infection. TCRdb called the reads again in MiXCR, with one record for every CDR3 protein. The sample holds a few hundred thousand distinct CDR3 sequences; 9% to 9.5% are singletons and the top ten take roughly 4.5%. Sequencing used PBMCs. These receptors were collected from a human donor in good health (CMV status not recorded). Some clones in this sample may be carry-over from other donors' samples.

This clonotype has only a few counts. This rearrangement joins TRBV12-3 or TRBV12-4 to TRBJ2-1; D call uncertain. V lost 3 bases and J 10 bases, leaving 7 bases between the germline ends. CDR3 length equals 11 residues. The CDR3: CASSFSGEQFF. The CDR3 DNA is TGTGCCAGCAGTTTTAGTGGGGAGCAGTTCTTC.

Ten or more counts support this clonotype. The chain uses TRBV4-3 and TRBJ1-1; D perhaps matches TRBD1 (6 bases). Trimming stripped 6 bases from V and 2 bases from J, with 10 bases between. The CDR3 has 13 amino acids. Looked up from germline, CDR1 is LGHNA and CDR2 is YSLEER. The CDR3 DNA reads TGCGCCAGCAGTACAGGGCTAAACACTGAAGCTTTCTTT. Amino acid sequence: CASSTGLNTEAFF.

This clonotype has at least ten counts. The chain links TRBV23-1 to TRBJ2-2, with TRBD2 matching over 8 bases. TRBV23-1 is recorded as an ORF, its role being uncertain. V shed 9 bases, J shed 16 bases, and the junction held 28 bases outside the gene matches. The CDR3 is 17 residues long. The CDR3 protein is CASPTSGYGGPPRLRFF. Written as DNA, the CDR3 is TGCGCCAGTCCTACTAGCGGTTACGGGGGCCCCCCCCGTTTGCGGTTTTTT.

This clonotype was recorded many times. The chain uses TRBV7-6 and TRBJ2-2; the D is unclear. Germline CDR1 and CDR2: SGHVS and FNYEAQ. The CDR3 runs 13 residues. V dropped 3 bases and J dropped 4 bases, with 6 bases sitting between them. The CDR3, as DNA: TGTGCCAGCAGCTTTAGCCCCACCGGGGAGCTGTTTTTT. Encoded protein: CASSFSPTGELFF.

The sample holds many counts of this clonotype. The chain couples TRBV7-8 to TRBJ2-1; 9 bases agree with TRBD2. The junction had 19 bases not matched to a gene; V was cut back by 5 bases and J by 5 bases. In germline, CDR1 is SGHVS, CDR2 FQNEAQ. The CDR3 has 19 residues. CDR3 in amino acids: CASSPARLAGSRTNNEQFF. The DNA for the CDR3 is TGTGCCAGCAGCCCGGCCAGGCTAGCGGGGTCCCGAACCAACAATGAGCAGTTCTTC. The entire variable domain, with the rest obtained from reference TRBV7-8 and TRBJ2-1, is as follows: GAGVSQSPRYKVAKRGQDVALRCDPISGHVSLFWYQQALGQGPEFLTYFQNEAQLDKSGLPSDRFFAERPEGSVSTLKIQRTQQEDSAVYLCASSPARLAGSRTNNEQFFGPGTRLTVL.

CDR3 amino acids: CASSLEPGWGTYEQYF. The CDR3 DNA is TGTGCCAGCAGCTTAGAGCCCGGTTGGGGGACCTACGAGCAGTACTTC. The chain carries TRBV11-1 and TRBJ2-7; D tentatively reads TRBD1 or TRBD2 (5 bases each). Germline loops: CDR1 SGHAT, CDR2 FQDESV (reference sequence). V lost 1 base and J 2 bases, leaving 15 bases between the germline ends. The CDR3 runs to 16 residues.